Below are 10 T cell receptor beta chains sequenced from a single sample in a study of shared clonotypes between healthy human individuals (dated by TCRdb to about 2020). The library was generated by the immunoSEQ multiplex PCR assay. TCRdb stores this immuneACCESS table with in-frame sequences only. Part of the clones is absent; in the studies checked, under half of the shortfall reflects unresolved V genes, and no reason is known for the rest. This sample is represented by roughly 2.1 million clones; just over 90% of them were singletons. Jointly, the top ten make up more than 1.5% of the sample. CD8 naive samples were CD45RO-negative cells positively selected for CCR7, giving a CD45RA+CCR7+ population that excluded TemRA cells. Material: naive CD8+ T cells from PBMCs. The cell subset or site label, as the study defines it: CD45RA+CCR7+. Source of these receptors: a man aged 18 to 35 in good health. Some clones in this sample may be carry-over from other donors' samples.

The chain links TRBV27 to TRBJ1-1; D might be TRBD1 (6 bases). CDR3 size: 15 residues. Germline V gene sequence: CDR1 MNHEY, CDR2 SMNVEV (reference sequence). Between the trimmed V and J ends, which lost 4 bases and 3 bases, there was a span of 15 bases. CDR3 region: CASSYEGGEDTEAFF. Here the CDR3 DNA reads TGTGCCAGCAGTTACGAAGGGGGTGAGGACACTGAAGCTTTCTTT.

This clone was detected once. CDR3 region: CTSSHQPRGRGANVLTF. The CDR3 DNA is TGCACCAGCAGCCACCAACCCAGGGGGCGCGGGGCCAACGTCCTGACTTTC. This sequence joins TRBV1 and TRBJ2-6; no DNA check was done on the table's D call, TRBD1. TRBV1 is flagged as a pseudogene. The CDR3 runs to 17 residues.

The chain carries TRBV29-1 and TRBJ2-1, with 13 bases identical to TRBD2. Per the germline V gene, CDR1 is SQVTM and CDR2 is ANQGSEA. J lost 3 bases, V lost 4 bases, and 3 bases had no gene match. The CDR3 is 15 residues long. CDR3 nucleotide sequence: TGCAGCGTTGCCGGGACTAGCGGGAACTACAATGAGCAGTTCTTC. Translation: CSVAGTSGNYNEQFF.

About this clone itself: The limits of the CDR3 on the DNA are not certain, so only TCRdb's listed CDR3 is given. This chain connects TRBV7-6 to TRBJ2-7; the D segment call TRBD1 is taken from the table without a DNA check. Germline V gives CDR1 SGHVS, CDR2 FNYEAQ. The CDR3 is 18 residues long, counting both termini. The CDR3 loop is CASSLLRFGQGAKYEQYF.

The gene calls are TRBV6-1 and TRBJ2-1, with D uncertain. Germline V gene lookup returns CDR1 MNHNS and CDR2 SASEGT. V was clipped by 0 bases and J by 6 bases, with 9 bases between them. The CDR3 extends over 14 amino acids. Here the CDR3 reads CASSEAAGRNEQFF. In DNA, the CDR3 is TGTGCCAGCAGTGAAGCGGCAGGTCGCAATGAGCAGTTCTTC.

The chain links TRBV2 to TRBJ1-2; D is undetermined. V was trimmed by 3 bases and J by 4 bases, leaving 9 bases between them. The CDR3 contains 13 residues. Germline assignment: CDR1 SNHLY and CDR2 FYNNEI. This chain's CDR3 is CASSDIGSYGYTF. CDR3 coding DNA: TGTGCCAGCAGTGATATCGGCAGCTATGGCTACACCTTC.

V gene TRBV4-1 combines with J gene TRBJ2-7; D is undetermined. The CDR3 has 17 residues. CDR1 MGHRA and CDR2 YSYEKL come from the germline V gene. Trimming cost V 1 base and J 2 bases, with 18 bases left between them. The CDR3, as DNA: TGCGCCAGCAGCCAAGTTTATGAGGCGGTGAAAGCCTACGAGCAGTACTTC. Amino acid sequence: CASSQVYEAVKAYEQYF.

The chain joins TRBV28 to TRBJ2-1, with TRBD2 matching 7 bases. The CDR3 extends over 16 amino acids. With V trimmed by 7 bases and J by 4 bases, 13 bases remained unmatched. Germline V gives CDR1 MDHEN, CDR2 SYDVKM. The CDR3: CASTKEAGVSYNEQFF. DNA of the CDR3: TGTGCCAGCACCAAAGAGGCGGGAGTTTCTTACAATGAGCAGTTCTTC.

The rearrangement uses TRBV2 and TRBJ2-7; possibly TRBD1 for D (5 bases). The V end was cut by 6 bases, the J end by 2 bases, with 14 bases between. Germline V CDR1 and CDR2: SNHLY, FYNNEI. The CDR3 is 14 amino acids. CDR3 sequence (DNA): TGTGCCAGCAGGGTAACGACAGTCGCCTACGAGCAGTACTTC. Its protein is CASRVTTVAYEQYF. The whole variable domain, filled in from reference TRBV2 and TRBJ2-7, reads EPEVTQTPSHQVTQMGQEVILRCVPISNHLYFYWYRQILGQKVEFLVSFYNNEISEKSEIFDDQFSVERPDGSNFTLKIRSTKLEDSAMYFCASRVTTVAYEQYFGPGTRLTVT.

V gene TRBV7-9 combines with J gene TRBJ2-7; TRBD2 matches 9 bases. There are 18 residues in the CDR3. CDR1 is SEHNR, CDR2 FQNEAQ, per germline (reference sequence). V lost 1 base and J lost 1; bases outside the gene matches: 11. This CDR3 is CASSLVQTSGRKSYEQYF. The CDR3, as DNA: TGTGCCAGCAGCTTAGTGCAGACTAGCGGCCGAAAATCCTACGAGCAGTACTTC. Full variable domain (remainder filled in from reference TRBV7-9 and TRBJ2-7): DTGVSQNPRHKITKRGQNVTFRCDPISEHNRLYWYRQTLGQGPEFLTYFQNEAQLEKSRLLSDRFSAERPKGSFSTLEIQRTEQGDSAMYLCASSLVQTSGRKSYEQYFGPGTRLTVT.